The 20 T cell receptor beta chains given below trace back to one sample, sequenced in a study of OX40 agonist ivuxolimab in advanced cancers. TCRdb keeps only in-frame clones here, not all; method: immunoSEQ multiplex PCR. The sample has around 100,000 clones; around 90% are singletons. The sequencing used CD4+ or CD8+ T cells sorted from blood, collected in a trial of the OX40 agonist ivuxolimab. The receptors shown here come from an adult with an advanced solid tumor such as melanoma, head and neck, liver or kidney cancer.

This clone has only one observation. V is TRBV30 and J is TRBJ2-7, with D perhaps TRBD1 (6 bases). This CDR3 is built from 12 residues. The germline V gene has CDR1 GTSNPN and CDR2 SVGIG (reference sequence). The V and J ends lost 2 bases and 7 bases respectively, with 12 bases between them. CDR3 sequence: CAWSPGAREQYF. The CDR3 region has the DNA TGTGCCTGGAGTCCAGGGGCCCGAGAGCAGTACTTC.

The chain couples TRBV30 to TRBJ1-2; possible D gene TRBD1, 5 bases. V lost 0 bases and J lost 5, with 13 bases in between. Germline values: CDR1 GTSNPN, CDR2 SVGIG (reference sequence). The CDR3 extends over 14 amino acids. For the CDR3, the DNA is TGTGCCTGGAGTGTAAACAGGCACCTATATGGCTACACCTTC. Translating gives CAWSVNRHLYGYTF.

The J gene is TRBJ2-3, the V gene TRBV6-4; no firm D call. This CDR3 region has 14 residues. Germline-derived CDR1 and CDR2 are MRHNA and SNTAGT. The V end lost 2 bases, the J end lost 6 bases, and 12 bases lay between the germline ends. Here the CDR3 reads CASSDLGLGDTQYF. The CDR3 nucleotides read TGTGCCAGCAGTGACCTAGGATTAGGGGATACGCAGTATTTT.

Only one count was recorded for this clone. This chain links TRBV7-6 with TRBJ2-2, with D possibly TRBD2 on 6 matching bases. CDR1 is SGHVS, CDR2 FNYEAQ, per germline. This CDR3 has 17 amino acids. With 5 bases removed from V and 0 bases from J, the gap between germline ends came to 16 bases. CDR3 region: CASSKPPGVANTGELFF. DNA for the CDR3: TGTGCCAGCAGCAAACCCCCGGGGGTAGCGAACACCGGGGAGCTGTTTTTT.

This clone was counted once. The V call is TRBV5-1, the J call TRBJ1-4; D gene ambiguous. Germline CDR1 SGHRS, CDR2 YFSETQ. The CDR3 sequence is 15 residues long. Between the trimmed V and J ends, which lost 0 bases and 7 bases, there was a span of 13 bases. The CDR3: CASSLAGGSFEKLFF. CDR3 nucleotides: TGCGCCAGCAGCTTGGCGGGAGGGAGTTTTGAAAAACTGTTTTTT.

V usage is TRBV4-1 and J usage is TRBJ2-2; 11 bases match TRBD2. Losses at the gene ends were 3 bases for V and 7 bases for J; bases not matched to a gene: 16. CDR1 and CDR2 from the germline V gene are MGHRA and YSYEKL. The CDR3 totals 19 residues. The CDR3 loop is CASSQKLTSGTSRGGELFF. CDR3 sequence (DNA): TGCGCCAGCAGCCAGAAACTGACTAGCGGGACAAGTCGCGGCGGGGAGCTGTTTTTT.

The J gene is TRBJ2-7, the V gene TRBV7-2, with 10 positions matching TRBD2. Germline assignment: CDR1 SGHTA and CDR2 FQGNSA. V gave up 5 bases and J gave up 5 bases; unmatched junction bases: 18. This CDR3 is 18 amino acids long. The CDR3 region is CASSPTRLAGGPMNEQYF. CDR3 nucleotides: TGTGCCAGCAGCCCCACACGCTTAGCGGGAGGACCTATGAACGAGCAGTACTTC.

This clone occurred once. The chain uses TRBV2 and TRBJ1-1, with unresolved D. From germline, CDR1 is SNHLY and CDR2 FYNNEI. The CDR3 covers 13 residues. V was shortened by 6 bases and J by 5 bases, with 13 bases between the two germline ends. This CDR3 is CASSARGNTEAFF. The CDR3 nucleotides read TGTGCCAGCAGCGCCAGAGGGAATACTGAAGCTTTCTTT.

V is TRBV6-1 and J is TRBJ1-3; TRBD1 is a possible D gene (5 bases). The CDR3 is 14 residues long. Germline V CDR1 and CDR2: MNHNS, SASEGT. V lost 8 bases to trimming and J lost 0 bases, with 11 bases between them. As DNA, the CDR3 is TGTGCCAGCGGAACAGGACCCTCTGGAAACACCATATATTTT. It translates to CASGTGPSGNTIYF.

This clone was observed a few times. This chain connects TRBV28 to TRBJ2-1, with 7 positions matching TRBD1. Germline CDR1 reads MDHEN; CDR2 reads SYDVKM. Losses at the gene ends were 2 bases for V and 7 bases for J; bases not matched to a gene: 8. This CDR3 is 15 amino acids long. CDR3 in amino acids: CASSLDGTRGNEQFF. The DNA of the CDR3 is TGTGCCAGCAGTTTAGATGGGACCAGGGGGAATGAGCAGTTCTTC.

This sequence joins TRBV29-1 and TRBJ2-1; tentatively, D is TRBD1 (5 bases). Trimming removed 5 bases from V and 6 bases from J, with 14 bases in between. Germline V gene data show CDR1 as SQVTM and CDR2 as ANQGSEA. The CDR3 extends over 13 amino acids. The CDR3 loop reads CSVPGITGNEQFF. The CDR3 DNA is TGCAGCGTTCCAGGGATCACGGGCAATGAGCAGTTCTTC.

This chain links TRBV29-1 with TRBJ2-3; 8 positions agree with TRBD1. Trimming at V came to 5 bases and at J to 4 bases, leaving 8 bases not matched to a gene. Germline loops: CDR1 SQVTM, CDR2 ANQGSEA. The CDR3 runs to 14 residues. The CDR3 coding sequence is TGCAGCGTTAAAAGACAGGGGCAAGCAGATACGCAGTATTTT. The encoded protein is CSVKRQGQADTQYF.

The chain combines TRBV28 with TRBJ1-5; 8 bases are shared with TRBD1. V was pared by 5 bases and J by 7 bases, with 10 bases of the junction left unmatched. The CDR3 sequence is 15 residues long. Germline V gives CDR1 MDHEN, CDR2 SYDVKM. CDR3 protein: CASSKGQGVWQPQHF. CDR3 DNA sequence: TGTGCCAGCAGTAAAGGACAGGGAGTTTGGCAGCCCCAGCATTTT.

This chain links TRBV7-2 with TRBJ2-7, with 10 bases lining up with TRBD2. This CDR3 is 13 amino acids long. The germline gives CDR1 SGHTA, CDR2 FQGNSA. V lost 4 bases to trimming and J lost 6 bases; unmatched junction nucleotides: 3. CDR3 amino acids: CASSWTSGSEQYF. The CDR3 nucleotides read TGTGCCAGCAGCTGGACTAGCGGTTCCGAGCAGTACTTC.

The CDR3 here is CASSPGEGDNEQFF. For the CDR3, the DNA is TGCGCCAGCAGCCCCGGAGAGGGGGACAATGAGCAGTTCTTC. The chain is built from TRBV5-1 and TRBJ2-1, with a possible D match to TRBD1 (6 bases). V shed 4 bases and J shed 5 bases, with 13 bases lying between them. The CDR3 runs 14 residues. In germline, CDR1 is SGHRS, CDR2 YFSETQ.

This clone has only one observation. The V gene is TRBV7-3, the J gene TRBJ2-1; D may match TRBD1 or TRBD2 (5 bases each). CDR3 length equals 13 residues. Germline loops: CDR1 SGHTA, CDR2 FQGTGA. V lost 5 bases, J lost 5 bases, and 10 bases lay in between. The DNA for the CDR3 is TGTGCCAGCAGCCCGGGACGCAACAATGAGCAGTTCTTC. It encodes CASSPGRNNEQFF.

The chain uses TRBV7-2 and TRBJ2-5, with 10 bases fitting TRBD1. V lost 2 bases, J lost 3 bases, and 6 bases stayed unmatched. The germline V gene has CDR1 SGHTA and CDR2 FQGNSA. CDR3 size: 16 residues. The CDR3, as DNA: TGTGCCAGCAGCTTAATCGACAGGGGGCGGGAAGAGACCCAGTACTTC. Translation gives CASSLIDRGREETQYF. The whole variable domain, filled in from reference TRBV7-2 and TRBJ2-5, reads GAGVSQSPSNKVTEKGKDVELRCDPISGHTALYWYRQSLGQGLEFLIYFQGNSAPDKSGLPSDRFSAERTGGSVSTLTIQRTQQEDSAVYLCASSLIDRGREETQYFGPGTRLLVL.

This chain uses TRBV30 with TRBJ1-3; D ambiguous. CDR3 size: 13 residues. Deletions cut 0 bases from V and 4 bases from J, with 7 bases between. CDR1 GTSNPN and CDR2 SVGIG come from the germline V gene (reference sequence). The CDR3 loop reads CAWSVILGNTIYF. CDR3 bases: TGTGCCTGGAGTGTGATATTAGGAAACACCATATATTTT.

V usage is TRBV18 and J usage is TRBJ2-3; D assignment may be TRBD1 or TRBD2 (6 bases each). Per the germline V gene, CDR1 is KGHSH and CDR2 is LQKENI. CDR3 length equals 17 residues. The V gene lost 3 bases and the J gene lost 3 bases, with 19 bases spanning the gap. Here the CDR3 reads CASSPPLAQGLTDTQYF. The DNA for the CDR3 is TGTGCCAGCTCACCGCCTCTAGCGCAGGGGTTGACAGATACGCAGTATTTT.

This sequence joins TRBV28 and TRBJ2-7, with 12 positions matching TRBD2. This CDR3 comprises 17 residues. The germline CDR1 and CDR2 sequences are MDHEN and SYDVKM. The V gene end was trimmed by 1 base and the J gene end by 4 bases; junction bases not matched to a gene: 8. The CDR3 DNA follows: TGTGCCAGCAGTTTATCACGGCGACTAGCGGGAGTATACGAGCAGTACTTC. Encoded protein: CASSLSRRLAGVYEQYF.